This entry describes one T cell receptor beta chain. The record originates from a study of preoperative IRX-2 immunotherapy in early breast cancer. Assay used: immunoSEQ multiplex PCR; TCRdb lists only in-frame clones, some missing. The table includes roughly 57,000 clones, approximately 94% detected once. Treatment indicated: preoperative locoregional IRX-2 cytokine immunotherapy. Samples came from a phase Ib trial of preoperative locoregional IRX-2 cytokine immunotherapy. The V and J ends lost 5 bases and 5 bases, in that order; junction bases with no gene match: 5. The CDR3 has 14 amino acids. CDR1 and CDR2 (germline): SEHNR, FQNEAQ (reference sequence).

This material was collected from a patient treated with IRX-2 immunotherapy. The sequence derives from a human donor with breast cancer. This chain connects TRBV7-9 to TRBJ1-1; 10 bases agree with TRBD1. CDR3 residues: CASSRDRGRTEAFF. The DNA of the CDR3 is TGTGCCAGCAGCCGAGACAGGGGGCGGACTGAAGCTTTCTTT.